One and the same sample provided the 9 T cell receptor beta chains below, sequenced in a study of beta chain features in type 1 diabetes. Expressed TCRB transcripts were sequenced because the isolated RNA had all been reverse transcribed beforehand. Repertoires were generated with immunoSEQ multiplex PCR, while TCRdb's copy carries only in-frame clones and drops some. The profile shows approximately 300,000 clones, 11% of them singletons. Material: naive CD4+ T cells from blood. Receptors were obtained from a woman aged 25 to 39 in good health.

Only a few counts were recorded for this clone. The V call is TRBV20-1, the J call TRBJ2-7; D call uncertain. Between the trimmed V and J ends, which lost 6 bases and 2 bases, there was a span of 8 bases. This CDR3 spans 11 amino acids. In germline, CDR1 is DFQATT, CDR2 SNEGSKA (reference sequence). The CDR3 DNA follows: TGCAGTGCCAAATTAGCCTACGAGCAGTACTTC. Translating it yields CSAKLAYEQYF.

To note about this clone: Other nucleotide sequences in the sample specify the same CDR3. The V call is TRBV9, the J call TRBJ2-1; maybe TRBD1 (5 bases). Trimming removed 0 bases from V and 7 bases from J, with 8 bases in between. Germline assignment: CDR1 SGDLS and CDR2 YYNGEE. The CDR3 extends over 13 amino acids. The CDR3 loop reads CASSVGRENEQFF. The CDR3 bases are TGTGCCAGCAGCGTAGGCAGGGAAAATGAGCAGTTCTTC.

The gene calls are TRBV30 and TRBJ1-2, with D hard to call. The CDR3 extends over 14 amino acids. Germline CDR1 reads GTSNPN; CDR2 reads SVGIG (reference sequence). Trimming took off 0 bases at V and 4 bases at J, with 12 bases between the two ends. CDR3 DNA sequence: TGTGCCTGGAGTGTATTAGCGGTTTCCTATGGCTACACCTTC. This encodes CAWSVLAVSYGYTF.

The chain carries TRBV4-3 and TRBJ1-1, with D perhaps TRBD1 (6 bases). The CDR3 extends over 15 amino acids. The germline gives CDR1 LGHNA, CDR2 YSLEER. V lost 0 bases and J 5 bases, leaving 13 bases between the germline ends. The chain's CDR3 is CASSQDRGRRTEAFF. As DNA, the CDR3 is TGCGCCAGCAGCCAAGACAGGGGAAGAAGGACTGAAGCTTTCTTT.

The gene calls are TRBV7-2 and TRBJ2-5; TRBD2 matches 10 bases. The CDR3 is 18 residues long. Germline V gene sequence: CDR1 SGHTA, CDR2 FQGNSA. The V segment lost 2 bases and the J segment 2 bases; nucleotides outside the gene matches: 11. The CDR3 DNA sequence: TGTGCCAGCAGCTTACTGGGGACTAGCGTTTCTCGGCAAGAGACCCAGTACTTC. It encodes CASSLLGTSVSRQETQYF.

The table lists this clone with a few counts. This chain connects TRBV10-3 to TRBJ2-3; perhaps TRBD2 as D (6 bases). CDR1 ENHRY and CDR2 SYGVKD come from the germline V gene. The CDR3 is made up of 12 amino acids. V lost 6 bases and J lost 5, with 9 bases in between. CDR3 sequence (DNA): TGTGCCATCAGGGGAGGAGGAGATACGCAGTATTTT. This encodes CAIRGGGDTQYF.

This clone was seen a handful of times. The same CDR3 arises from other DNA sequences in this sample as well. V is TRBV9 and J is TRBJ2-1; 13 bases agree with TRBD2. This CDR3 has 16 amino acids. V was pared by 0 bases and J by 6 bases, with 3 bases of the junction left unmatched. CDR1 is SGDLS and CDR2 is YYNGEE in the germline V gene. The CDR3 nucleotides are TGTGCCAGCAGCGTAGCCGGGACTAGCGGGATCAATGAGCAGTTCTTC. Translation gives CASSVAGTSGINEQFF. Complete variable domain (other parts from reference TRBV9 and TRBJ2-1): DSGVTQTPKHLITATGQRVTLRCSPRSGDLSVYWYQQSLDQGLQFLIQYYNGEERAKGNILERFSAQQFPDLHSELNLSSLELGDSALYFCASSVAGTSGINEQFFGPGTRLTVL.

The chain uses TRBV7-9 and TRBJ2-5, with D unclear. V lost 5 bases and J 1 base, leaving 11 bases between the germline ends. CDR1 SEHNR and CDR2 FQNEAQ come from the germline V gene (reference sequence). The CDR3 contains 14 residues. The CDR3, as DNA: TGTGCCAGCAGCGTCCTCCCTCGCCAAGAGACCCAGTACTTC. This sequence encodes CASSVLPRQETQYF.

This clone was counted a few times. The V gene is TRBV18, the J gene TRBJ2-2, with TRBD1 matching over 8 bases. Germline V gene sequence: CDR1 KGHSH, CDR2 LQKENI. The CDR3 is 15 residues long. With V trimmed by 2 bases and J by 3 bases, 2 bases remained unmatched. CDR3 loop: CASSPATGDTGELFF. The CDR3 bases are TGTGCCAGCTCACCAGCGACAGGGGACACCGGGGAGCTGTTTTTT.